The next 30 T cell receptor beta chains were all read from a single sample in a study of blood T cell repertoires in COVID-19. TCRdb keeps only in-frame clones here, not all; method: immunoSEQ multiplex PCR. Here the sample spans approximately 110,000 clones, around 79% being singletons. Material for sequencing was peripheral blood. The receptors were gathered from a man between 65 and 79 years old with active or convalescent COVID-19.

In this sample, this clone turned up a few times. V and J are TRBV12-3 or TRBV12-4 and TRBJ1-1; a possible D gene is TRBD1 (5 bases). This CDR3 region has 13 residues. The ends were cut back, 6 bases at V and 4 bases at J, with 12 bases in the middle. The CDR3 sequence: CASRNQGGTEAFF. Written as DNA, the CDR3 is TGTGCCAGCAGAAATCAGGGAGGCACTGAAGCTTTCTTT.

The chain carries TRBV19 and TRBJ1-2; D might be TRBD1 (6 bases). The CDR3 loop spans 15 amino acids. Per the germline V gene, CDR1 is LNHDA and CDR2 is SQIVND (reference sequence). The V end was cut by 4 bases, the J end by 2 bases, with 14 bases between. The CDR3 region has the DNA TGTGCCAGTAGTAGGCGAGGGACACCGAACTATGGCTACACCTTC. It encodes CASSRRGTPNYGYTF.

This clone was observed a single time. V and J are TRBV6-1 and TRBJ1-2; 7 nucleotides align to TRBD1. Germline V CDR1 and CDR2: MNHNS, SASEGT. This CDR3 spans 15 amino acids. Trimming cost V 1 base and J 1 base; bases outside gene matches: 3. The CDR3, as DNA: TGTGCCAGCAGTGAAGGCAGGGGGGATAACTATGGCTACACCTTC. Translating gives CASSEGRGDNYGYTF.

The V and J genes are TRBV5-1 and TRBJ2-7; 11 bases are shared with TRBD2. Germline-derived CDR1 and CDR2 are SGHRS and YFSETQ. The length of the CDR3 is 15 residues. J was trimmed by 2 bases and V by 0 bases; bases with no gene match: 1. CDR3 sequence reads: CASSLELAGAYEQYF. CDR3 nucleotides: TGCGCCAGCAGCTTGGAACTAGCGGGGGCCTACGAGCAGTACTTC.

Here the CDR3 reads CASSPLVAGTQYF. The CDR3 DNA sequence: TGTGCCAGCAGCCCATTGGTGGCGGGCACGCAGTATTTT. The rearrangement links TRBV7-3 to TRBJ2-3; tentatively, D is TRBD2 (5 bases). Between the trimmed V and J ends, which lost 5 bases and 9 bases, there was a span of 15 bases. This CDR3 has 13 residues. In germline, CDR1 is SGHTA, CDR2 FQGTGA. The whole variable domain, filled in from reference TRBV7-3 and TRBJ2-3, reads GAGVSQTPSNKVTEKGKYVELRCDPISGHTALYWYRQSLGQGPEFLIYFQGTGAADDSGLPNDRFFAVRPEGSVSTLKIQRTERGDSAVYLCASSPLVAGTQYFGPGTRLTVL.

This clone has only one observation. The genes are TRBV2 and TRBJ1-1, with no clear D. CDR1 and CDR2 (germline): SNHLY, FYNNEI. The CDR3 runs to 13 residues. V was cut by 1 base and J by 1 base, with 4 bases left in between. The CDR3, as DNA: TGTGCCAGCAGTGAAGACGGGAACACTGAAGCTTTCTTT. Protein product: CASSEDGNTEAFF.

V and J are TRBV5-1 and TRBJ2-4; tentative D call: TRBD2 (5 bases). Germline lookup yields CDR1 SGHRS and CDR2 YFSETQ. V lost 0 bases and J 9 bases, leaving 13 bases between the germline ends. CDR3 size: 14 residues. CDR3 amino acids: CASSLGTVGGIQYF. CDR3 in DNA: TGCGCCAGCAGCTTGGGAACGGTAGGAGGCATTCAGTACTTC.

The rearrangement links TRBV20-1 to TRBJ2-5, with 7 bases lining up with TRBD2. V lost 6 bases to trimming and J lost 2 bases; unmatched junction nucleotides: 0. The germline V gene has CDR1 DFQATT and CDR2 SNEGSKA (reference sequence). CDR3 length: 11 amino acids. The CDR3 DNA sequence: TGCAGTGCGGGAGGGCAAGAGACCCAGTACTTC. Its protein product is CSAGGQETQYF.

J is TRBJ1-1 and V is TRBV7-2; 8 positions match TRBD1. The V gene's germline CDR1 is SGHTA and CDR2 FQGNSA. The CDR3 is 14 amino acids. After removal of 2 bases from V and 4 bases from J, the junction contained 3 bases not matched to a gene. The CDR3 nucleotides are TGTGCCAGCAGCTTACAGGGGGCGCTCACTGAAGCTTTCTTT. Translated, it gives CASSLQGALTEAFF.

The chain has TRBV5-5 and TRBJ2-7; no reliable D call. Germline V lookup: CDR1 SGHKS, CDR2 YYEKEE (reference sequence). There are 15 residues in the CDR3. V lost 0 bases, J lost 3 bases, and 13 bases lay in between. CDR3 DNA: TGTGCCAGCAGCTTGGCTCGAGACACAGTCTACGAGCAGTACTTC. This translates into CASSLARDTVYEQYF.

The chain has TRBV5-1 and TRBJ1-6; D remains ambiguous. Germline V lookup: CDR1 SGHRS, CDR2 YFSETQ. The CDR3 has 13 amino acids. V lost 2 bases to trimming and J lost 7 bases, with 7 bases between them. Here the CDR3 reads CASSLGGNSPLHF. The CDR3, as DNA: TGCGCCAGCAGCTTAGGAGGGAATTCACCCCTCCACTTT.

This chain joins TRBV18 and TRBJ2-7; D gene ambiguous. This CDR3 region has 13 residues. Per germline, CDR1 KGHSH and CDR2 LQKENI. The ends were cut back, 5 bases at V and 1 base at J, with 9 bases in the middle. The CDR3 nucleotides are TGTGCCAGCTCAACGCGCGGTTCCTACGAGCAGTACTTC. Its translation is CASSTRGSYEQYF.

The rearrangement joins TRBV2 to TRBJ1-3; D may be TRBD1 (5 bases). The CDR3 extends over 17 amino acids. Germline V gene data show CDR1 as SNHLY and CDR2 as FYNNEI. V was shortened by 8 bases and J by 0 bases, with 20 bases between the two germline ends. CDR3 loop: CASSPLGGVYSGNTIYF. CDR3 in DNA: TGTGCCAGCTCCCCACTGGGAGGGGTCTACTCTGGAAACACCATATATTTT.

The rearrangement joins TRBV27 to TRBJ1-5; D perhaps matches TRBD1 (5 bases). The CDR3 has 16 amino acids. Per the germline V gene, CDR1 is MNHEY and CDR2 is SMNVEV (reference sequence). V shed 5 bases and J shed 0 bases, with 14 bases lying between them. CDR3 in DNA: TGTGCCAGCAGTACCAGACAGACGAATAGCAATCAGCCCCAGCATTTT. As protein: CASSTRQTNSNQPQHF.

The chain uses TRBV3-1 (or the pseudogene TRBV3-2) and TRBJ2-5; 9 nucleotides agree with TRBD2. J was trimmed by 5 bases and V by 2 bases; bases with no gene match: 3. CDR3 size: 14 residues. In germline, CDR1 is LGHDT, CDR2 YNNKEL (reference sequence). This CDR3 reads CASSQRAGGETQYF. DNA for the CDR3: TGTGCCAGCAGCCAAAGGGCGGGAGGGGAGACCCAGTACTTC.

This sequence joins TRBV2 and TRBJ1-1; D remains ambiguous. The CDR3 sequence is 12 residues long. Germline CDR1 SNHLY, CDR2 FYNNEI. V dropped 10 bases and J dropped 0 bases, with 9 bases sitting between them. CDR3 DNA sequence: TGTGCCACAACGTCGGTGAACACTGAAGCTTTCTTT. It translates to CATTSVNTEAFF.

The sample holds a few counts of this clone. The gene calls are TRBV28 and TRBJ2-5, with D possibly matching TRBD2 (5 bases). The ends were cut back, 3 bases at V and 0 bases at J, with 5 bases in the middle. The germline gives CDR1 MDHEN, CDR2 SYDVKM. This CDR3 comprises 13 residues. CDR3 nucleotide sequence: TGTGCCAGCAGTTTGGAGGACCAAGAGACCCAGTACTTC. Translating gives CASSLEDQETQYF.

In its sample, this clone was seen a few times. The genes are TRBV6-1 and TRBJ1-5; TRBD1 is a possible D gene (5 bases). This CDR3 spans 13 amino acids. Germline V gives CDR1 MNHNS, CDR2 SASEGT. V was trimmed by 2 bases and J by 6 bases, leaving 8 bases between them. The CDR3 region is CASSEQGTQPQHF. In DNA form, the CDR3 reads TGTGCCAGCAGTGAACAGGGAACTCAGCCCCAGCATTTT.

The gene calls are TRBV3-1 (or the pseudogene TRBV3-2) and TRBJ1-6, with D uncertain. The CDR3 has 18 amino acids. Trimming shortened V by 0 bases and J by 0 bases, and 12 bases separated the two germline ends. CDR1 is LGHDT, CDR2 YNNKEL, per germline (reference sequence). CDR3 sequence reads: CASSQDRGGSSYNSPLHF. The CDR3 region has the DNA TGTGCCAGCAGCCAAGATCGGGGAGGGAGCTCCTATAATTCACCCCTCCACTTT.

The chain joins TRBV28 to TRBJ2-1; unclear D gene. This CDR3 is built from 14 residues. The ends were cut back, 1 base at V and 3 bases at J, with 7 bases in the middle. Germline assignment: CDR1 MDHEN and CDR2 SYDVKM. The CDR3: CASSLSLVYNEQFF. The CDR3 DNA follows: TGTGCCAGCAGTTTATCCCTAGTCTACAATGAGCAGTTCTTC. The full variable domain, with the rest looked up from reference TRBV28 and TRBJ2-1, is DVKVTQSSRYLVKRTGEKVFLECVQDMDHENMFWYRQDPGLGLRLIYFSYDVKMKEKGDIPEGYSVSREKKERFSLILESASTNQTSMYLCASSLSLVYNEQFFGPGTRLTVL.

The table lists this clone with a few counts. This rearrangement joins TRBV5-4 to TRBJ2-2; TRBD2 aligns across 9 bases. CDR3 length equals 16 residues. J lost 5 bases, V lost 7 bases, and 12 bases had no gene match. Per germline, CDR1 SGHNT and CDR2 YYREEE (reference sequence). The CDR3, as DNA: TGTGCCAGCTCCAGGTCCCTAGCGGGGAGGACCGGGGAGCTGTTTTTT. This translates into CASSRSLAGRTGELFF.

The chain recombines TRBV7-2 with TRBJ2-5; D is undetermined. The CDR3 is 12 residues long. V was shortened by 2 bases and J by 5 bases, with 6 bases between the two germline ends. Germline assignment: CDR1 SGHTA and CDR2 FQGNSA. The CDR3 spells CASSLIGETQYF. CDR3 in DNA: TGTGCCAGCAGCTTAATCGGGGAGACCCAGTACTTC.

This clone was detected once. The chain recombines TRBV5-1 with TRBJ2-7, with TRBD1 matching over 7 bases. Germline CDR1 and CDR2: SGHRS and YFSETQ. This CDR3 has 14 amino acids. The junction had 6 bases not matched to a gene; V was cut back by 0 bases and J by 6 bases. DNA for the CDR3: TGCGCCAGCAGCTTGGAGGGGGCTGTTCCCGAGCAGTACTTC. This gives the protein CASSLEGAVPEQYF.

The CDR3 nucleotides are TGTGCCAGCAGCCCTAGCGGGAGGTCCTACAATGAGCAGTTCTTC. Encoded protein: CASSPSGRSYNEQFF. V gene TRBV2 combines with J gene TRBJ2-1; 11 nucleotides match TRBD2. There are 15 residues in the CDR3. CDR1 and CDR2 (germline): SNHLY, FYNNEI. Germline trimming cut 6 bases from V and 1 base from J; bases unmatched to any gene: 2.

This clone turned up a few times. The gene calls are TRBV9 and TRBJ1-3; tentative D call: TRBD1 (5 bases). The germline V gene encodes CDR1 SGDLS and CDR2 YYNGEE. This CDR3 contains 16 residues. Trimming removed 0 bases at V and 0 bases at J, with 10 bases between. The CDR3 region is CASSVGRGPSGNTIYF. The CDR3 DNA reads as TGTGCCAGCAGCGTAGGGAGGGGACCCTCTGGAAACACCATATATTTT. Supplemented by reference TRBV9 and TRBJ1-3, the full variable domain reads DSGVTQTPKHLITATGQRVTLRCSPRSGDLSVYWYQQSLDQGLQFLIQYYNGEERAKGNILERFSAQQFPDLHSELNLSSLELGDSALYFCASSVGRGPSGNTIYFGEGSWLTVV.

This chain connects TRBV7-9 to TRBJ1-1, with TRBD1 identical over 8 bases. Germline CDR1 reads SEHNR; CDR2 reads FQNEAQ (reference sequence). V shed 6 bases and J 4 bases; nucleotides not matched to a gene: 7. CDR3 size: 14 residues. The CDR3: CASSPGQGFTEAFF. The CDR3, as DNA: TGTGCCAGCAGTCCCGGACAGGGCTTCACTGAAGCTTTCTTT.

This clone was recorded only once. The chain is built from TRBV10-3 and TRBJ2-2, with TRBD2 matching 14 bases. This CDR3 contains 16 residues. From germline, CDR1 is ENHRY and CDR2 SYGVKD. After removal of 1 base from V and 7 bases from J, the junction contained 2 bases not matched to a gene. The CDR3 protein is CAISEYGLAGGGELFF. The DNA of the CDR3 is TGTGCCATCAGTGAGTACGGACTAGCGGGAGGCGGGGAGCTGTTTTTT.

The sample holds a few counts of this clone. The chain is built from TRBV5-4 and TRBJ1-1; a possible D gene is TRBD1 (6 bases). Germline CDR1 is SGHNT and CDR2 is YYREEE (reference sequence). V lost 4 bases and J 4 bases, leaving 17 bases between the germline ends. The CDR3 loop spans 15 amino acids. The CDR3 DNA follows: TGTGCCAGCAGCCAGGGGATGACAGGCGGCACTGAAGCTTTCTTT. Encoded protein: CASSQGMTGGTEAFF.

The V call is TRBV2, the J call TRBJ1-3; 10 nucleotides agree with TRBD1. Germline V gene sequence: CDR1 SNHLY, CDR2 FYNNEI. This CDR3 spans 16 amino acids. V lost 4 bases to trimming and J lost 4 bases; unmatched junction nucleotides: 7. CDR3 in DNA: TGTGCCAGCAGTGCACCGGGACAGGGGTTAGGAAACACCATATATTTT. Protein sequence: CASSAPGQGLGNTIYF.

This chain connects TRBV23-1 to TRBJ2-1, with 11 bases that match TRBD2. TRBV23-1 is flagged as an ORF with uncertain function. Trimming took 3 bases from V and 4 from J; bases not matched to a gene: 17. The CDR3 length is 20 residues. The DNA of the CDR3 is TGCGCCAGCAGTCACCCCCCCCCACTAGCGGGAGCGGTAGAATACAATGAGCAGTTCTTC. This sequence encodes CASSHPPPLAGAVEYNEQFF.